The table lists the clone carrying this T cell receptor (beta chain) with a few counts. The data were obtained in a study of blood T cell repertoires in COVID-19. As for the study in general: Material from acute and convalescent COVID-19 was sourced from the United States, Italy and Spain.

The data were produced by immunoSEQ multiplex PCR, yet TCRdb's version contains in-frame clones alone and is incomplete. The data contain about 8,000 clones, about 80% of them singletons. This TCR came from a human donor in a cohort sampled during active COVID-19. The sample consisted of peripheral blood.

The CDR3: CATSTLTGGDKNIQYF. The CDR3 bases are TGTGCCACCAGCACCCTGACAGGGGGTGACAAAAACATTCAGTACTTC. The V gene is TRBV15, the J gene TRBJ2-4; 9 nucleotides align to TRBD1. The CDR3 sequence is 16 residues long. V gave up 4 bases and J gave up 3 bases; unmatched junction bases: 7. The V gene's germline CDR1 is LNHNV and CDR2 YYDKDF (reference sequence).